This T cell receptor beta chain derives from a study of graft-versus-host responses after intestinal transplantation. Sequencing was performed with immunoSEQ multiplex PCR; in TCRdb, only in-frame clones are kept and a portion is missing. This table holds some 82,000 clones, 80% to 90% found once. Comment on this clone: Its specificity is not known.

The origin of this receptor is a human donor who was the organ donor for an intestinal transplant. Here the sequenced sample was unstimulated CD8+ T cells sorted from spleen or lymph node cells, taken before transplant.

CDR3 nucleotides: TGCAGCGTTGAAGATCGGGGTTCCTATGGCTACACCTTC. Amino acids: CSVEDRGSYGYTF. The rearrangement uses TRBV29-1 and TRBJ1-2; D unresolved. Germline V lookup: CDR1 SQVTM, CDR2 ANQGSEA. Trimming cost V 0 bases and J 4 bases, with 9 bases left between them. The CDR3 has 13 residues.